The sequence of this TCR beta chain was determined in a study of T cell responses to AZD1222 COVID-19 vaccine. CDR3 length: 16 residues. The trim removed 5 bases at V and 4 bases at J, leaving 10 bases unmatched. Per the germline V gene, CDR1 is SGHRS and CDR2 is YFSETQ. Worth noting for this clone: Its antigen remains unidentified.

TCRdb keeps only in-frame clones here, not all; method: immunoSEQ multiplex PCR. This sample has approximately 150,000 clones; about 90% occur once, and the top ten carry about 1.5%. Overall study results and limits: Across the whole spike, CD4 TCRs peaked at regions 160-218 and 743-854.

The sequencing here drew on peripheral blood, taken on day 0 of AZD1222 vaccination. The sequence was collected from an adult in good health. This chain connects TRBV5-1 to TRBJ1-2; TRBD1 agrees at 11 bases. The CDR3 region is CASRPGQGARGYGYTF. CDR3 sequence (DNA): TGCGCCAGCAGACCCGGACAGGGGGCGCGTGGCTATGGCTACACCTTC.